Only one count was recorded for the clone carrying this T cell receptor beta chain. What it recognizes is unknown. The data were taken from a study of graft-versus-host responses after intestinal transplantation. The repertoire was sequenced with immunoSEQ multiplex PCR; TCRdb's copy has only in-frame clones and lacks some. The sample includes some 76,000 clones, around nine tenths of them seen just once. This CDR3 is built from 12 residues. CDR1 is MGHRA, CDR2 YSYEKL, per germline. Trimming shortened V by 3 bases and J by 5 bases, and 8 bases separated the two germline ends. The genes are TRBV4-1 and TRBJ2-7; tentative D call: TRBD1 (5 bases). Sequencing was performed on unstimulated CD8+ T cells sorted from spleen or lymph node cells, taken before transplant. The origin of this receptor is a human donor who was the organ donor for an intestinal transplant. The CDR3 protein is CASSQIGDEQYF. For the CDR3, the DNA is TGCGCCAGCAGCCAGATAGGGGACGAGCAGTACTTC.